These T cell receptor beta chains were read from a single sample in a study of CD8 T cells in ankylosing spondylitis. Via MiXCR, TCRdb re-called the 5' RACE reads, giving one row per CDR3 protein. Of about 240,000 distinct CDR3 sequences in the sample, about 24% are singletons; the top ten hold approximately 0.61%. The sequenced sample consisted of blood, either unsorted or a sorted T cell fraction (not recorded which). The receptors originated from a male donor with ankylosing spondylitis or in good health (not recorded which). The conserved cysteine and the conserved F or W are not part of the CDR3 here.

cdr3_aa: ASSPTLGQEETQY
v_call: TRBV12-3/TRBV12-4
j_call: TRBJ2-5
cdr3_length: 13

cdr3_aa: SASAPEGTQY
v_call: TRBV20-1
j_call: TRBJ2-3
cdr3_length: 10

cdr3_aa: ASSSNRDSYEQY
v_call: TRBV12-3/TRBV12-4
j_call: TRBJ2-7
cdr3_length: 12

cdr3_aa: AISDSSSNYGYT
v_call: TRBV10-3
j_call: TRBJ1-2
cdr3_length: 12

cdr3_aa: ASSTRTGSTDTQY
v_call: TRBV12-3/TRBV12-4
j_call: TRBJ2-3
cdr3_length: 13

cdr3_aa: ASSRLVNTEAF
v_call: TRBV16
j_call: TRBJ1-1
cdr3_length: 11

cdr3_aa: ASRDNYNSPLH
v_call: TRBV2
j_call: TRBJ1-6
cdr3_length: 11

cdr3_aa: ASSFRQGTYGYT
v_call: TRBV5-1
j_call: TRBJ1-2
cdr3_length: 12

cdr3_aa: ASSNALVAGELF
v_call: TRBV5-5
j_call: TRBJ2-2
cdr3_length: 12

cdr3_aa: ASSLGMAAGELF
v_call: TRBV12-3/TRBV12-4
j_call: TRBJ2-2
cdr3_length: 12

cdr3_aa: ASSLVPAEPLH
v_call: TRBV7-2
j_call: TRBJ1-6
cdr3_length: 11

cdr3_aa: ASTNPGGQETQY
v_call: TRBV7-9
j_call: TRBJ2-5
cdr3_length: 12

cdr3_aa: ASSLMTGDGIVAKNIQY
v_call: TRBV7-3
j_call: TRBJ2-4
cdr3_length: 17

cdr3_aa: ASRDKNPYEQY
v_call: TRBV6-4
j_call: TRBJ2-7
cdr3_length: 11

cdr3_aa: ASSRDSTTNEKLF
v_call: TRBV7-9
j_call: TRBJ1-4
cdr3_length: 13

cdr3_aa: ATSDPGNEQF
v_call: TRBV24-1
j_call: TRBJ2-1
cdr3_length: 10

cdr3_aa: ASTGQGLPGELF
v_call: TRBV14
j_call: TRBJ2-2
cdr3_length: 12

cdr3_aa: SARLSGGGSYEQY
v_call: TRBV20-1
j_call: TRBJ2-7
cdr3_length: 13

cdr3_aa: SGSERSNTGELF
v_call: TRBV20-1
j_call: TRBJ2-2
cdr3_length: 12

cdr3_aa: ASSYETGGASPLH
v_call: TRBV7-2
j_call: TRBJ1-6
cdr3_length: 13

cdr3_aa: ASSLDRDRATGQY
v_call: TRBV5-5
j_call: TRBJ2-7
cdr3_length: 13

cdr3_aa: ASSQVQGRPPF
v_call: TRBV3-1
j_call: TRBJ2-1
cdr3_length: 11

cdr3_aa: SAGESSTDTQY
v_call: TRBV20-1
j_call: TRBJ2-3
cdr3_length: 11

cdr3_aa: SARGQTMGGETQY
v_call: TRBV20-1
j_call: TRBJ2-5
cdr3_length: 13

cdr3_aa: SGRGQESSYEQY
v_call: TRBV20-1
j_call: TRBJ2-7
cdr3_length: 12

cdr3_aa: ASSASTYEQY
v_call: TRBV6-2/TRBV6-3
j_call: TRBJ2-7
cdr3_length: 10

cdr3_aa: ASSVRTVGDEKLF
v_call: TRBV25-1
j_call: TRBJ1-4
cdr3_length: 13

cdr3_aa: SARGPAGSYNEQF
v_call: TRBV20-1
j_call: TRBJ2-1
cdr3_length: 13

cdr3_aa: ASGRVGGELF
v_call: TRBV12-5
j_call: TRBJ2-2
cdr3_length: 10

cdr3_aa: SAHSSRSYEQY
v_call: TRBV20-1
j_call: TRBJ2-7
cdr3_length: 11

cdr3_aa: ASSHRGYNEQF
v_call: TRBV6-2/TRBV6-3
j_call: TRBJ2-1
cdr3_length: 11

cdr3_aa: SARDKLRANTGELF
v_call: TRBV20-1
j_call: TRBJ2-2
cdr3_length: 14

cdr3_aa: ASSLSLGYGYT
v_call: TRBV27
j_call: TRBJ1-2
cdr3_length: 11

cdr3_aa: ASSRSEGNSPLH
v_call: TRBV3-1
j_call: TRBJ1-6
cdr3_length: 12

cdr3_aa: ASSPYGVSYEQY
v_call: TRBV18
j_call: TRBJ2-7
cdr3_length: 12

cdr3_aa: ASSMDFHNEQF
v_call: TRBV12-3/TRBV12-4
j_call: TRBJ2-1
cdr3_length: 11

cdr3_aa: QMHNRELF
v_call: TRBV9
j_call: TRBJ2-2
cdr3_length: 8

cdr3_aa: SAREGRKSYEQY
v_call: TRBV20-1
j_call: TRBJ2-7
cdr3_length: 12

cdr3_aa: ASSLDQYGTDTQY
v_call: TRBV5-4
j_call: TRBJ2-3
cdr3_length: 13

cdr3_aa: SVGPAGQKGTQY
v_call: TRBV29-1
j_call: TRBJ2-5
cdr3_length: 12

cdr3_aa: ASSPGTSGDSSTDTQY
v_call: TRBV10-3
j_call: TRBJ2-3
cdr3_length: 16

cdr3_aa: ASSLDRETYGYT
v_call: TRBV18
j_call: TRBJ1-2
cdr3_length: 12

cdr3_aa: ASGTGAYEQY
v_call: TRBV25-1
j_call: TRBJ2-7
cdr3_length: 10

cdr3_aa: ASTKDGGGGNTIY
v_call: TRBV3-1
j_call: TRBJ1-3
cdr3_length: 13